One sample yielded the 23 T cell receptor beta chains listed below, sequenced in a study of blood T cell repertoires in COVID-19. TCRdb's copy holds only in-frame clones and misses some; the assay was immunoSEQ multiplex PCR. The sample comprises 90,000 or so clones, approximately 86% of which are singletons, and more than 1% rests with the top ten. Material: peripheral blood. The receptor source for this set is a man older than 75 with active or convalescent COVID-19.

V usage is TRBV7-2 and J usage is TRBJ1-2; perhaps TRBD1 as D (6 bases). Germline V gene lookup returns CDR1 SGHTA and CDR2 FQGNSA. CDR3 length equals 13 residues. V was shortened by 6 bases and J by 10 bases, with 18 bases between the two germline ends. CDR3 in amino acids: CASSYPWAGDYTF. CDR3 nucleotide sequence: TGTGCCAGCAGTTACCCCTGGGCAGGGGACTACACCTTC.

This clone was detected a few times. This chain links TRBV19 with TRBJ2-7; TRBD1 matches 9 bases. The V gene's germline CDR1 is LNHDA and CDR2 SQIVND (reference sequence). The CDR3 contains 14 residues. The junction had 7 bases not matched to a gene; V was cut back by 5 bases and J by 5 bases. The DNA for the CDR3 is TGTGCCAGTAGTCCGGGACAGGGTATTCACGAGCAGTACTTC. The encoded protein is CASSPGQGIHEQYF.

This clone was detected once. The CDR3 reads CASSGEAGWANVLTF. CDR3 DNA: TGTGCCAGCAGCGGGGAGGCGGGTTGGGCCAACGTCCTGACTTTC. The chain couples TRBV9 to TRBJ2-6, with D possibly TRBD2 on 6 matching bases. The V end lost 3 bases, the J end lost 5 bases, and 12 bases lay between the germline ends. The CDR3 sequence is 15 residues long. Germline CDR1 reads SGDLS; CDR2 reads YYNGEE.

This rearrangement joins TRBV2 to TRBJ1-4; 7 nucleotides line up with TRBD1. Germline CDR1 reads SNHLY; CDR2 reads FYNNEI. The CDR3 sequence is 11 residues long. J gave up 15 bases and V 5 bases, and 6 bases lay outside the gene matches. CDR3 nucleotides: TGTGCCAGCAGTAACAGGGGACCTGTGTTTTTT. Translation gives CASSNRGPVFF.

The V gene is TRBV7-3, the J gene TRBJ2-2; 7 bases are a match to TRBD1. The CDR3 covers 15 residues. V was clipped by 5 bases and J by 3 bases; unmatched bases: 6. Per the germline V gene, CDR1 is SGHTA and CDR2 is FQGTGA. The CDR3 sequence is CASSRTGTDTGELFF. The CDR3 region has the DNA TGTGCCAGCAGCCGAACCGGGACAGACACCGGGGAGCTGTTTTTT.

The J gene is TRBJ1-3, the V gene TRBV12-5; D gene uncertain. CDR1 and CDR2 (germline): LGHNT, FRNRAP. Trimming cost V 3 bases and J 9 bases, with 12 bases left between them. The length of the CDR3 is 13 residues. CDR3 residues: CASGFGEVGTIYF. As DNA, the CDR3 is TGTGCTAGTGGTTTCGGGGAGGTAGGCACCATATATTTT.

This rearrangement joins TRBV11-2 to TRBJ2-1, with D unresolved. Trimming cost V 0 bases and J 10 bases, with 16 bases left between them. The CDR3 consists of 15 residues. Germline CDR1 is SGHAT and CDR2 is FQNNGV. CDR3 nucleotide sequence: TGTGCCAGCAGCTTAGATCTTAGTAGGATTAGCGAGCAGTTCTTC. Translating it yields CASSLDLSRISEQFF.

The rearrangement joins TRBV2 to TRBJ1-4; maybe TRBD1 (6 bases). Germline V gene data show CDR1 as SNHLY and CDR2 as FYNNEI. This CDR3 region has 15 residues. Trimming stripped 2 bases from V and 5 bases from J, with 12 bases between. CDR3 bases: TGTGCCAGCAGTGAAAGGGGGACACGCAATGAAAAACTGTTTTTT. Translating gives CASSERGTRNEKLFF. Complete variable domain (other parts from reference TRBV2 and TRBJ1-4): EPEVTQTPSHQVTQMGQEVILRCVPISNHLYFYWYRQILGQKVEFLVSFYNNEISEKSEIFDDQFSVERPDGSNFTLKIRSTKLEDSAMYFCASSERGTRNEKLFFGSGTQLSVL.

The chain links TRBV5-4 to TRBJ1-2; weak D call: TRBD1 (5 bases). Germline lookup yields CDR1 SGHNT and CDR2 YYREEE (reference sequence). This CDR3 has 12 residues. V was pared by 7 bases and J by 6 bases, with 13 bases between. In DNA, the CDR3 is TGTGCCAGCCATCAGGGCCGAAATGGCTACACCTTC. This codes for CASHQGRNGYTF.

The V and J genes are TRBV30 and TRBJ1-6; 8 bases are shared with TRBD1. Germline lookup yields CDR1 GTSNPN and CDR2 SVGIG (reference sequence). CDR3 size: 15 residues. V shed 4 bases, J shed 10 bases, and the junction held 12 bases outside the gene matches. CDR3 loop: CAWKYVETGASPLHF. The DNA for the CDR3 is TGTGCCTGGAAGTATGTCGAGACAGGGGCATCACCCCTCCACTTT.

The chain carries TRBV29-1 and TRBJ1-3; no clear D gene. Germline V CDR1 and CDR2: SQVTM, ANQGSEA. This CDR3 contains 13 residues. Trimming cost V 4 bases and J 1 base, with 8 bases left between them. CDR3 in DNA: TGCAGCGTTGCACTCGGGTCTGGAAACACCATATATTTT. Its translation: CSVALGSGNTIYF.

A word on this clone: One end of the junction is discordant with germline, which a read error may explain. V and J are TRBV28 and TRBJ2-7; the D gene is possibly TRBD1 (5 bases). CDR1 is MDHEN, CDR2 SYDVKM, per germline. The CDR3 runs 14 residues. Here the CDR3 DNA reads TGTGCCAGCAGGGCTGGGATAGGGGAAGGCTCCCATAGCTTC. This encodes CASRAGIGEGSHSF.

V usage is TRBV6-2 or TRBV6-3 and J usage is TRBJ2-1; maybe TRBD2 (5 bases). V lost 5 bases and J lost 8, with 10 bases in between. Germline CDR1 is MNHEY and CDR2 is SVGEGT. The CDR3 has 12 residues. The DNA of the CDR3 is TGTGCCAGCAGTGGTCTAGCAGATGAGCAGTTCTTC. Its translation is CASSGLADEQFF.

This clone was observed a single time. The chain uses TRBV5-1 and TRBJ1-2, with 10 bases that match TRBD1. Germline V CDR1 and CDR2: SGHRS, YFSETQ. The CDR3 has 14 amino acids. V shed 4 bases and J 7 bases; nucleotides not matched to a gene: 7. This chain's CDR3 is CASSLTGTGAGYTF. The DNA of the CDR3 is TGCGCCAGCAGCCTCACCGGGACAGGGGCTGGCTACACCTTC.

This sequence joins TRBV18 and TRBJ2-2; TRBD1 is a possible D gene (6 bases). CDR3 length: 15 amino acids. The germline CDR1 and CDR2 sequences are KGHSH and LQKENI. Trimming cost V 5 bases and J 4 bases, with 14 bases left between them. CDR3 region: CASSVGSGATGELFF. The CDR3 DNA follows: TGTGCCAGCTCAGTCGGCTCAGGGGCCACCGGGGAGCTGTTTTTT.

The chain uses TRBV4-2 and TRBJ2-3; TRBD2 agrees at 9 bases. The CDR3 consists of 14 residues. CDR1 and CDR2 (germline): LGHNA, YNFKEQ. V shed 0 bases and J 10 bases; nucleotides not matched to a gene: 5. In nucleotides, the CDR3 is TGTGCCAGCAGCCAAGATTGGGCGGGAGGGGCGCAGTATTTT. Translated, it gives CASSQDWAGGAQYF.

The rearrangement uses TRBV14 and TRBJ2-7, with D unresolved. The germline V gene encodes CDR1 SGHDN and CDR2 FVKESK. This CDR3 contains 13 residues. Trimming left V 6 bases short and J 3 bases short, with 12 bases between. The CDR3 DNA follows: TGTGCCAGCAGACGACTCGATCGCTACGAGCAGTACTTC. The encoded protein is CASRRLDRYEQYF.

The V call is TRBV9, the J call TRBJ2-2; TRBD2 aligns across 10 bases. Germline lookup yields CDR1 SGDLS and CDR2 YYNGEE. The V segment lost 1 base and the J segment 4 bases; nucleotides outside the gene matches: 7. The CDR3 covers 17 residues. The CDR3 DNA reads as TGTGCCAGCAGCGTAAGAGCTAGCGGGAGAGGCACCGGGGAGCTGTTTTTT. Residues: CASSVRASGRGTGELFF.

CDR3 loop: CATSDFAGGADTQYF. The DNA for the CDR3 is TGTGCCACCAGTGATTTTGCGGGGGGAGCCGATACGCAGTATTTT. The chain has TRBV24-1 and TRBJ2-3, with 8 positions matching TRBD2. V lost 1 base to trimming and J lost 6 bases; unmatched junction nucleotides: 5. Germline CDR1 and CDR2: KGHDR and SFDVKD. This CDR3 is 15 amino acids long.

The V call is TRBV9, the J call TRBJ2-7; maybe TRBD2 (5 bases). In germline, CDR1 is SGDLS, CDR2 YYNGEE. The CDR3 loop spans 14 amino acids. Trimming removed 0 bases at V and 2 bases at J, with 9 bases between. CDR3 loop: CASSVASGPYEQYF. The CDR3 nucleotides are TGTGCCAGCAGCGTAGCCAGCGGACCCTACGAGCAGTACTTC.

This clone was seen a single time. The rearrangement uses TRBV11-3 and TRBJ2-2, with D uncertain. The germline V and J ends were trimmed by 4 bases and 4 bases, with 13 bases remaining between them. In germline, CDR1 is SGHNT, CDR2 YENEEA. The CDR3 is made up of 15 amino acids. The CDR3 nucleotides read TGTGCCAGCAGCTCGGCCCGGTCGGGCACCGGGGAGCTGTTTTTT. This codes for CASSSARSGTGELFF.

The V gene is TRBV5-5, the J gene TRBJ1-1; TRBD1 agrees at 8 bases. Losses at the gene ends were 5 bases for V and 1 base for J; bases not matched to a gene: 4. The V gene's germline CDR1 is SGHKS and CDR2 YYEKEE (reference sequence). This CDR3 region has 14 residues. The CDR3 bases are TGTGCCAGCAGTTCCGGGACAGGGAACACTGAAGCTTTCTTT. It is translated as CASSSGTGNTEAFF.

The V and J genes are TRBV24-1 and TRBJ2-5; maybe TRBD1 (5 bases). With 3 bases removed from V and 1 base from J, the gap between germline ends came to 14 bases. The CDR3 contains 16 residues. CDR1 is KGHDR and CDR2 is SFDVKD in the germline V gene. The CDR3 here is CATSDPTDSPQETQYF. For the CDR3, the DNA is TGTGCCACCAGTGATCCCACAGACAGTCCCCAAGAGACCCAGTACTTC.